A selection of T cell receptor beta chains follows, all from one sample in a study of OX40 agonist ivuxolimab in advanced cancers. Libraries were prepared by immunoSEQ multiplex PCR; TCRdb keeps only in-frame clonotypes and omits some of them. The data contain some 39,000 clones, roughly 81% of them singletons. The material sequenced was CD4+ or CD8+ T cells sorted from blood, taken in a trial of the OX40 agonist ivuxolimab. These TCRs come from an adult with an advanced solid tumor such as melanoma, head and neck, liver or kidney cancer. The CDR3 runs from the conserved cysteine through the conserved F or W. D genes are given only for firm matches. Size is stated for part of the rows, as once, few or many counts, or as a class when the clone is expanded.

>TRBJ1-3|NA|NA|TRBV4-2
TGTGCCAGCAGCCAAGTTCAAGGGGCTGGAAACACCATATATTTT
CASSQVQGAGNTIYF
>TRBJ1-1|once|NA|TRBV14
TGTGCCAGCAGCCGAGGCATGAACACTGAAGCTTTCTTT
CASSRGMNTEAFF
>TRBJ2-3|NA|NA|TRBV9
TGTGCCAGCAGGGGTATACATGATACGCAGTATTTT
CASRGIHDTQYF
>TRBJ1-3|NA|NA|TRBV5-6
TGTGCCAGCAGCTCCCTACTTCAGGGATCTGGAAACACCATATATTTT
CASSSLLQGSGNTIYF
>TRBJ2-6|NA|NA|TRBV4-1
TGCGCCTGCTCCCCGGGACAAAATCTCCACTCTGGGGCCAACGTCCTGACTTTC
CACSPGQNLHSGANVLTF
>TRBJ2-5|NA|NA|TRBV19
TGTGCCAGTAGTATATTATATCGGACGAATGGGGAGACCCAGTACTTC
CASSILYRTNGETQYF
>TRBJ2-5|NA|NA|TRBV10-1
TGCGCCACTCTACCGAACAGGGCGGTAGAGACCCAGTACTTC
CATLPNRAVETQYF
>TRBJ1-2|NA|NA|TRBV15
TGTGCCACCAGCAGGGACTATGAGGGCTATGGCTACACCTTC
CATSRDYEGYGYTF
>TRBJ2-2|NA|TRBD2|TRBV15
TGTGCCACCAGCAGAGTCCTTACTAGCGGGAGCGGGGAGCTGTTTTTT
CATSRVLTSGSGELFF
>TRBJ2-7|NA|TRBD1|TRBV30
TGTGCCTGGAGTGTTCAACAGGGGAGCGAGCAGTACTTC
CAWSVQQGSEQYF
>TRBJ2-2|NA|NA|TRBV6-1
TGTGCCAGCGCCCCATCGAACACCGGGGAGCTGTTTTTT
CASAPSNTGELFF
>TRBJ2-7|many|NA|TRBV7-9
TGTGCCAGCAGCTTAGCTGGCCCAGAGGCGCCGGTTCCCCGGTACTTC
CASSLAGPEAPVPRYF
>TRBJ2-1|once|NA|TRBV19
TGTGCCAGTAGTATAAGACTGGGCTCCCTGGGGGAGCAGTTCTTC
CASSIRLGSLGEQFF
>TRBJ2-2|NA|TRBD2|TRBV6-5
TGTGCCAGCATCACTAGCGGTGGTAACACCGGGGAGCTGTTTTTT
CASITSGGNTGELFF
>TRBJ1-1|NA|NA|TRBV7-3
TGTGCCAGCAGCTTAAGTGGTGGGGGGACTGAAGCTTTCTTT
CASSLSGGGTEAFF
>TRBJ2-2|NA|TRBD2|TRBV5-1
TGCGCCAGCAGCCCTAGACTAGCGGGAGGTACCGGGGAGCTGTTTTTT
CASSPRLAGGTGELFF
>TRBJ1-1|NA|NA|TRBV29-1
TGCAGCGTCTCTCATCAGGAAGCTTTCTTT
CSVSHQEAFF
>TRBJ1-5|NA|NA|TRBV10-3
TGTGCCATCAGTGAGTCGGGTGGGGCGGAACAGCCCCAGCATTTT
CAISESGGAEQPQHF
>TRBJ1-1|NA|TRBD1|TRBV9
TGTGCCAGCAGCGTAGTTGTGACAGGGGCTGAAGCTTTCTTT
CASSVVVTGAEAFF
>TRBJ1-2|NA|NA|TRBV28
TGTGCCAGCAGCCAAGGACGGAGCTATGGCTACACCTTC
CASSQGRSYGYTF
>TRBJ2-7|NA|NA|TRBV25-1
TGTGCCAGCAGTGAATTGGGGTTCGACAGAACCTACGAGCAGTACTTC
CASSELGFDRTYEQYF
>TRBJ2-3|NA|TRBD2|TRBV7-3
TGTGCCAGCAGCCAACACGTCGGGGAGGGGTCGGATACGCAGTATTTT
CASSQHVGEGSDTQYF
>TRBJ1-1|few|NA|TRBV30
TGTGCCTGGAGTCGAGGGGACCCTGAAGCTTTCTTT
CAWSRGDPEAFF
>TRBJ2-3|NA|TRBD2|TRBV5-1
TGCGCCAGCAGCCCGATGACTAGCGGGACCACAGATACGCAGTATTTT
CASSPMTSGTTDTQYF
>TRBJ1-1|NA|NA|TRBV6-1
TGTGCCAGCAGAGCGACGGGACGGATCACTGAAGCTTTCTTT
CASRATGRITEAFF
>TRBJ1-5|NA|NA|TRBV29-1
TGCAGCGTGGACCTGGCGAACAGGGTACAACAGCCCCAGCATTTT
CSVDLANRVQQPQHF
>TRBJ2-3|NA|NA|TRBV7-2
TGTGCCAGCAGCTTAGATGGCGGGGCCGTAGCGCAGTATTTT
CASSLDGGAVAQYF
>TRBJ1-1|NA|TRBD1|TRBV30
TGTGCCTGGAGTAGGGGGCAGGGTGAAGCTTTCTTT
CAWSRGQGEAFF
>TRBJ1-2|NA|NA|TRBV2
TGTGCCAGCAGTGGTCAGGGTGTCGCTGGCTACACCTTC
CASSGQGVAGYTF
>TRBJ1-6|NA|NA|TRBV7-9
TGTGCCAGCAGCTTAACAGATTCACCCCTCCACTTT
CASSLTDSPLHF
>TRBJ2-7|NA|TRBD2|TRBV28
TGTGCCAGCAGTCAACCGGGACTAGAGGGCGAGCAGTACTTC
CASSQPGLEGEQYF
>TRBJ2-7|few|NA|TRBV5-5
TGTGCCAGCAGCTTGAGGTCGGACCTATTATACGAGCAGTACTTC
CASSLRSDLLYEQYF
>TRBJ1-1|NA|NA|TRBV19
TGTGCCAGTAGTATAGGGTTCGAGAACACTGAAGCTTTCTTT
CASSIGFENTEAFF
>TRBJ2-1|NA|NA|TRBV11-2
TGTGCCAGCAGCTCCAGGTTAGCCAGGGGCAATGAGCAGTTCTTC
CASSSRLARGNEQFF
>TRBJ1-1|NA|NA|TRBV10-3
TGTGCCTCGCGTCTGGAGGGTCGAACTGAAGCTTTCTTT
CASRLEGRTEAFF
>TRBJ1-5|NA|NA|TRBV28
TGTGCCAGCATTCTCTCTCAGGGCTCTCAGCCCCAGCATTTT
CASILSQGSQPQHF
>TRBJ2-7|NA|NA|TRBV6-5
TGTGCCAGCAGGCGTGACCGGGACCGAGCCTACGAGCAGTACTTC
CASRRDRDRAYEQYF
>TRBJ1-5|once|NA|TRBV6-5
TGTGCCAGCAGTTACCGGAGCAATCAGCCCCAGCATTTT
CASSYRSNQPQHF
>TRBJ2-7|once|TRBD2|TRBV30
TGTGCCTGGAGCCGAAGCAGGACTAGCGGAGGCTACGAGCAGTACTTC
CAWSRSRTSGGYEQYF
>TRBJ1-2|once|NA|TRBV28
TGTGCCAGCAAAACCGGGACGGCCTATGGCTACACCTTC
CASKTGTAYGYTF
>TRBJ1-1|few|NA|TRBV28
TGTGCCAGCACCCGGGCTTCGAGCACTGAAGCTTTCTTT
CASTRASSTEAFF
>TRBJ2-7|NA|NA|TRBV28
TGTGCCAGCAGTCGGGCCAATTCGCGCAACGAGCAGTACTTC
CASSRANSRNEQYF
>TRBJ1-5|NA|TRBD1|TRBV6-5
TGTGCCAGCAGTTTATTTGGGGGACAGGTCAATCAGCCCCAGCATTTT
CASSLFGGQVNQPQHF
>TRBJ2-1|NA|NA|TRBV5-1
TGCGCCAGCAGCTTGGGGACCAACAATGAGCAGTTCTTC
CASSLGTNNEQFF
>TRBJ1-2|NA|NA|TRBV7-9
TGTGCCACCTTCGGGGGGGGCTTCGATGGCTACACCTTC
CATFGGGFDGYTF